This passage covers 2 T cell receptor beta chains from one sample sequenced in a study of cytomegalovirus exposure and HLA in healthy donors. Profiled with immunoSEQ multiplex PCR; TCRdb holds only in-frame clones, not every one. The sample gives 120,000 to 150,000 clones, around 85% of which show up once; just under 3% is in the top ten. The sequenced sample consisted of PBMCs. The receptors originated from a man aged 18 to 30 in good health and CMV-seronegative.

The chain links TRBV27 to TRBJ1-2, with D perhaps matching TRBD1 (5 bases). Deletions cut 6 bases from V and 8 bases from J, with 25 bases between. The CDR3 covers 16 residues. Germline lookup yields CDR1 MNHEY and CDR2 SMNVEV (reference sequence). CDR3 nucleotide sequence: TGTGCCAGCAGGCTCGTGGCGGACCCAAGGGGAGGAGGCTACACCTTC. Residues: CASRLVADPRGGGYTF.

The V and J genes are TRBV28 and TRBJ2-7; D may be TRBD1 (5 bases). The CDR3 spans 15 residues. Germline V lookup: CDR1 MDHEN, CDR2 SYDVKM. V was trimmed by 1 base and J by 6 bases, leaving 16 bases between them. In DNA form, the CDR3 reads TGTGCCAGCAGTTTATTTGAATCAGGGTCCCGCGAGCAGTACTTC. Translating it yields CASSLFESGSREQYF.